This entry lists 10 T cell receptor beta chains sequenced from one sample in a study of blood T cell repertoires in COVID-19. TCRdb's table, derived via immunoSEQ multiplex PCR, lists solely in-frame clones and lacks some. The sample holds around 150,000 clones, approximately 80% seen once. The sequencing sample was made of peripheral blood. These receptor sequences come from a woman of 80 years or more with acute or convalescent COVID-19.

The CDR3 DNA follows: TGTGCCAGCAGTTTGGGGGCACAAGGGGACACCATATATTTT. Translating it yields CASSLGAQGDTIYF. The J gene is TRBJ1-3, the V gene TRBV27, with TRBD1 as a possible D gene (6 bases). Per germline, CDR1 MNHEY and CDR2 SMNVEV (reference sequence). The germline V and J ends were trimmed by 3 bases and 8 bases, with 14 bases remaining between them. The CDR3 is made up of 14 amino acids.

The V call is TRBV4-3, the J call TRBJ2-1, with 7 positions matching TRBD2. This CDR3 region has 16 residues. The V gene end was trimmed by 0 bases and the J gene end by 4 bases; junction bases not matched to a gene: 6. CDR1 LGHNA and CDR2 YSLEER come from the germline V gene. The CDR3 region has the DNA TGCGCCAGCAGCCAAGAGCGGGAGTATCTTTACAATGAGCAGTTCTTC. Amino acid sequence: CASSQEREYLYNEQFF.

The chain joins TRBV3-1 (or the pseudogene TRBV3-2) to TRBJ2-5; no definite D call. The V end lost 1 base, the J end lost 3 bases, and 12 bases lay between the germline ends. In germline, CDR1 is LGHDT, CDR2 YNNKEL (reference sequence). CDR3 length: 15 amino acids. The CDR3 region is CASSQVLVQEETQYF. In DNA form, the CDR3 reads TGTGCCAGCAGCCAAGTGTTGGTACAAGAAGAGACCCAGTACTTC.

The V gene is TRBV20-1, the J gene TRBJ1-2, with a possible D match to TRBD1 (5 bases). The germline gives CDR1 DFQATT, CDR2 SNEGSKA (reference sequence). The CDR3 contains 11 residues. The ends were cut back, 1 base at V and 9 bases at J, with 9 bases in the middle. This CDR3 is CSARGRASYTF. CDR3 coding DNA: TGCAGTGCTAGAGGCAGGGCTAGCTACACCTTC.

This clone has just one count. This chain links TRBV6-1 with TRBJ1-2, with TRBD1 matching over 7 bases. J lost 4 bases, V lost 3 bases, and 14 bases had no gene match. The germline V gene has CDR1 MNHNS and CDR2 SASEGT. This CDR3 has 17 residues. The CDR3 nucleotides are TGTGCCAGCAGTGATCGCGTCCGGAGACAGGGAGGCTATGGCTACACCTTC. Residues: CASSDRVRRQGGYGYTF.

J is TRBJ2-1 and V is TRBV2; 10 nucleotides agree with TRBD2. The J segment lost 3 bases and the V segment lost 6 bases, leaving 8 bases of the junction unmatched. CDR1 and CDR2 (germline): SNHLY, FYNNEI. This CDR3 is 16 amino acids long. This CDR3 reads CASRRGTSGNYNEQFF. CDR3 coding DNA: TGTGCCAGCAGGAGGGGCACTAGCGGGAACTACAATGAGCAGTTCTTC.

The V and J genes are TRBV4-2 and TRBJ1-2; D gene uncertain. This CDR3 region has 16 residues. V lost 0 bases to trimming and J lost 2 bases, with 13 bases between them. The germline gives CDR1 LGHNA, CDR2 YNFKEQ. In DNA form, the CDR3 reads TGTGCCAGCAGCCAAGATCGTCCACAATCGAACTATGGCTACACCTTC. Amino acid sequence: CASSQDRPQSNYGYTF.

This chain connects TRBV5-4 to TRBJ2-1; no clear D gene. Trimming left V 4 bases short and J 6 bases short, with 8 bases between. This CDR3 is built from 12 residues. Per the germline V gene, CDR1 is SGHNT and CDR2 is YYREEE (reference sequence). CDR3 nucleotide sequence: TGTGCCAGCAGCAAAGCCCTCAATGAGCAGTTCTTC. Amino acid sequence: CASSKALNEQFF.

This chain's CDR3 is CSAIREDSYEQYF. In DNA, the CDR3 is TGCAGCGCCATCCGGGAGGACTCCTACGAGCAGTACTTC. V gene TRBV29-1 combines with J gene TRBJ2-7, with 7 bases aligning to TRBD2. The CDR3 loop spans 13 amino acids. Germline lookup yields CDR1 SQVTM and CDR2 ANQGSEA. The junction had 6 bases not matched to a gene; V was cut back by 7 bases and J by 0 bases.

In its sample, this clone was seen a few times. The chain has TRBV7-8 and TRBJ1-1, with D perhaps matching TRBD1 (5 bases). The CDR3 has 13 residues. V was cut by 4 bases and J by 5 bases, with 11 bases left in between. Germline-derived CDR1 and CDR2 are SGHVS and FQNEAQ. The CDR3, as DNA: TGTGCCAGCAGCTCACGGGGGATGACTGAAGCTTTCTTT. This encodes CASSSRGMTEAFF.